This entry is about one TCR beta chain. Its antigen is currently unknown. This entry comes from a study of PD-1 blockade in mismatch repair-deficient tumors. Clones were read by immunoSEQ multiplex PCR, and TCRdb kept only the in-frame ones, dropping some. The table has approximately 100,000 clones, over 65% seen once. V shed 3 bases and J shed 0 bases, with 6 bases lying between them. CDR1 is MNHEY, CDR2 SMNVEV, per germline (reference sequence). There are 14 residues in the CDR3. All patients were mismatch repair deficient, assessed by either PCR or immunohistochemistry. TCR sequencing covered three patients who responded to pembrolizumab. Study-level points and caveats: Rapid post-treatment expansion, then contraction, generally preceding radiologic response, marked tumor-resident clones.

The J gene is TRBJ1-5, the V gene TRBV27; D ambiguous. The specimen comprised peripheral blood, sampled roughly 36 weeks after starting pembrolizumab. The sequence derives from an adult with mismatch repair-deficient cancer. CDR3 residues: CASSFAYSNQPQHF. The CDR3 DNA is TGTGCCAGCAGTTTCGCTTATAGCAATCAGCCCCAGCATTTT.